The 17 T cell receptor beta chains below all came from one sample that was sequenced in a study of T cell repertoires in cytomegalovirus infection. A single record per CDR3 protein comes from TCRdb applying MiXCR to the reads. The table shows hundreds of thousands of distinct CDR3 sequences, with approximately 10% occurring only once. The sequencing sample was made of PBMCs. All receptors derive from a human donor in good health (CMV status not recorded). Some clones in this sample may be carry-over from other donors' samples.

As DNA, the CDR3 is TGTGCCAGCAGTAGGGGAATTCGGGAAAAACTGTTTTTT. This codes for CASSRGIREKLFF. The genes are TRBV27 and TRBJ1-4; tentative D call: TRBD1 (5 bases). With 5 bases removed from V and 8 bases from J, the gap between germline ends came to 12 bases. Germline lookup yields CDR1 MNHEY and CDR2 SMNVEV (reference sequence). This CDR3 comprises 13 residues.

In its sample, this clonotype was seen many times. This rearrangement joins TRBV7-9 to TRBJ2-7; D is perhaps TRBD2 (6 bases). Germline V gene data show CDR1 as SEHNR and CDR2 as FQNEAQ (reference sequence). CDR3 size: 12 residues. V was trimmed by 2 bases and J by 8 bases, leaving 10 bases between them. For the CDR3, the DNA is TGTGCCAGCAGCTTATCCGGGACTCAGCAGTACTTC. It is translated as CASSLSGTQQYF.

This clonotype was counted many times. CDR3 in DNA: TGTGCCAGCAGTCTTGGCGGGACGATCACTGAAGCTTTCTTT. This encodes CASSLGGTITEAFF. This chain uses TRBV12-3 or TRBV12-4 with TRBJ1-1; D may be TRBD1 (5 bases). The CDR3 consists of 14 residues. V was shortened by 5 bases and J by 4 bases, with 14 bases between the two germline ends.

This clonotype was seen a few times. V usage is TRBV4-2 and J usage is TRBJ2-1, with D perhaps TRBD2 (6 bases). Between the trimmed V and J ends, which lost 4 bases and 0 bases, there was a span of 13 bases. This CDR3 spans 16 amino acids. Germline assignment: CDR1 LGHNA and CDR2 YNFKEQ. Here the CDR3 DNA reads TGTGCCAGCAGCCGGGACTTTTCTAGCTCCTACAATGAGCAGTTCTTC. Its translation: CASSRDFSSSYNEQFF.

On this clonotype: This may be a read error: a much more frequent sequence differs by one nucleotide. The chain joins TRBV10-3 to TRBJ2-2, with 7 nucleotides matching TRBD1. Germline V CDR1 and CDR2: ENHRY, SYGVKD. The CDR3 covers 16 residues. V lost 2 bases to trimming and J lost 3 bases; unmatched junction nucleotides: 6. CDR3 nucleotide sequence: TGTGCCATCAGTGAGGCGACAGGGATCGACACCGGGGAGCTGTTTTTT. This codes for CAISEATGIDTGELFF.

This clonotype was found many times. V is TRBV28 and J is TRBJ2-7; 8 nucleotides line up with TRBD1. Trimming at V came to 7 bases and at J to 2 bases, leaving 7 bases not matched to a gene. This CDR3 contains 14 residues. The germline gives CDR1 MDHEN, CDR2 SYDVKM. The CDR3 is CASINSRGPYEQYF. In DNA form, the CDR3 reads TGTGCCAGCATCAACTCCAGGGGGCCCTACGAGCAGTACTTC.

J is TRBJ1-2 and V is TRBV4-1; TRBD1 aligns across 7 bases. The germline V gene has CDR1 MGHRA and CDR2 YSYEKL. V lost 0 bases to trimming and J lost 5 bases; unmatched junction nucleotides: 6. There are 15 residues in the CDR3. CDR3 residues: CASSQDLAGGYGYTF. The CDR3, as DNA: TGCGCCAGCAGCCAAGACCTGGCAGGGGGGTATGGCTACACCTTC.

The chain has TRBV4-1 and TRBJ1-6; D not resolved. CDR3 length: 17 residues. The V and J ends lost 3 bases and 0 bases respectively, with 12 bases between them. CDR1 and CDR2 from the germline V gene are MGHRA and YSYEKL. The CDR3 nucleotides are TGCGCCAGCAGCCACTCCGGCGGGGTCTCCTATAATTCACCCCTCCACTTT. Residues: CASSHSGGVSYNSPLHF.

In this sample, this clonotype turned up many times. The chain links TRBV25-1 to TRBJ2-1, with TRBD2 identical over 9 bases. The CDR3 length is 15 residues. CDR1 is MGHDK and CDR2 is SYGVNS in the germline V gene. J lost 3 bases, V lost 2 bases, and 2 bases had no gene match. CDR3 DNA: TGTGCCAGCAGTGAACCAGCGGGAGGCTACAATGAGCAGTTCTTC. The encoded protein is CASSEPAGGYNEQFF.

A few counts support this clonotype. The CDR3: CSARDRNRKTQYF. The CDR3 coding sequence is TGCAGTGCTAGAGATCGAAACAGAAAGACCCAGTACTTC. The chain couples TRBV20-1 to TRBJ2-5; D is uncertain. The germline V gene has CDR1 DFQATT and CDR2 SNEGSKA (reference sequence). V gave up 0 bases and J gave up 6 bases, with 11 bases separating them. The CDR3 spans 13 residues.

The chain couples TRBV12-3 or TRBV12-4 to TRBJ2-3; unclear D gene. V shed 7 bases and J shed 0 bases, with 20 bases lying between them. CDR3 size: 17 residues. CDR3 in amino acids: CASTLIRLLLSTDTQYF. In DNA form, the CDR3 reads TGTGCCAGCACACTAATCAGACTCCTCCTTAGCACAGATACGCAGTATTTT.

This clonotype occurred many times. The chain combines TRBV12-3 or TRBV12-4 with TRBJ2-7; 10 bases match TRBD2. The CDR3 is 15 amino acids. The J segment lost 6 bases and the V segment lost 7 bases, leaving 12 bases of the junction unmatched. The CDR3 region is CASTLSGTSVAEQYF. The CDR3 DNA follows: TGTGCCAGCACCCTCTCCGGGACTAGCGTTGCCGAGCAGTACTTC.

The chain links TRBV10-3 to TRBJ1-2, with D perhaps matching TRBD1 (6 bases). Trimming removed 5 bases from V and 2 bases from J, with 9 bases in between. CDR3 length equals 13 residues. Germline V gene sequence: CDR1 ENHRY, CDR2 SYGVKD. As DNA, the CDR3 is TGTGCCATCAGTAGGACAGCCAACTATGGCTACACCTTC. Amino acids: CAISRTANYGYTF.

This clonotype appeared many times. V gene TRBV18 combines with J gene TRBJ2-1; TRBD1 matches 8 bases. After removal of 6 bases from V and 4 bases from J, the junction contained 8 bases not matched to a gene. Per germline, CDR1 KGHSH and CDR2 LQKENI. The length of the CDR3 is 15 residues. CDR3 coding DNA: TGTGCCAGCTCGCCTTCAGGGGGCTTTTACAATGAGCAGTTCTTC. Protein sequence: CASSPSGGFYNEQFF.

Many counts were recorded for this clonotype. The gene calls are TRBV20-1 and TRBJ2-2; TRBD2 matches at 14 bases. The junction had 11 bases not matched to a gene; V was cut back by 5 bases and J by 3 bases. Germline CDR1 and CDR2: DFQATT and SNEGSKA (reference sequence). The CDR3 loop spans 18 amino acids. CDR3 DNA: TGCAGTGCTCCTCCGGGACTAGCGGGAGAAGGTTACACCGGGGAGCTGTTTTTT. This sequence encodes CSAPPGLAGEGYTGELFF.

This clonotype appeared many times. The chain couples TRBV11-2 to TRBJ2-3; 10 positions match TRBD1. Germline values: CDR1 SGHAT, CDR2 FQNNGV. Unmatched junction bases numbered 15, after V lost 3 bases and J lost 3 bases. There are 19 residues in the CDR3. The CDR3: CASSFFLLTGGLRTDTQYF. The CDR3 DNA is TGTGCCAGCAGCTTCTTCCTCCTGACAGGGGGCTTGAGGACAGATACGCAGTATTTT.

This clonotype came up many times. The J gene is TRBJ2-7, the V gene TRBV7-8; weak D call: TRBD1 (6 bases). The V end lost 3 bases, the J end lost 0 bases, and 12 bases lay between the germline ends. The germline gives CDR1 SGHVS, CDR2 FQNEAQ. The CDR3 sequence is 15 residues long. CDR3 amino acids: CASSFSDRYSYEQYF. The DNA for the CDR3 is TGTGCCAGCAGCTTCTCCGACAGGTACTCCTACGAGCAGTACTTC.